The 22 T cell receptor beta chains listed next were all sequenced from one sample in a study of graft-versus-host responses after intestinal transplantation (dated by TCRdb to about 2021). For these TCRs, the target antigens are not known. The sample's time point label, decoded: cells obtained before transplantation from donor or recipient. Library prep was done by the immunoSEQ multiplex PCR assay. The table comes from immuneACCESS by way of TCRdb, which keeps in-frame sequences with V and J called. Part of the clones is missing from these tables; in studies checked, under half for an unresolved V gene and the rest for unknown reasons. This sample lists 25,000 to 30,000 clones; 82% were detected once. The leading ten clones occupy roughly 0.7% of the sample. The specimen was unstimulated CD4+ T cells sorted from spleen or lymph node cells, collected before intestinal transplant. These receptor sequences come from a human donor who received an intestinal transplant.

The chain links TRBV7-9 to TRBJ1-6; TRBD1 might be the D (5 bases). V dropped 5 bases and J dropped 10 bases, with 18 bases sitting between them. CDR3 length: 15 amino acids. Germline V lookup: CDR1 SEHNR, CDR2 FQNEAQ (reference sequence). CDR3 sequence reads: CASSPPGGGYSPLHF. Here the CDR3 DNA reads TGTGCCAGCAGCCCACCCGGGGGGGGGTACTCACCCCTCCACTTT.

This clone appeared once. This rearrangement joins TRBV6-5 to TRBJ1-3; 8 nucleotides agree with TRBD1. Germline V gene sequence: CDR1 MNHEY, CDR2 SVGAGI. The CDR3 totals 15 residues. V was pared by 4 bases and J by 3 bases, with 5 bases of the junction left unmatched. This chain's CDR3 is CASSSPGGFGNTIYF. The CDR3 DNA reads TGTGCCAGCAGTTCTCCAGGGGGCTTTGGAAACACCATATATTTT.

The V call is TRBV5-1, the J call TRBJ1-4; TRBD1 matches 8 bases. The germline gives CDR1 SGHRS, CDR2 YFSETQ. CDR3 length equals 16 residues. The V and J ends lost 3 bases and 4 bases, in that order; junction bases with no gene match: 8. The CDR3 DNA is TGCGCCAGCAGCTATACAGGGGGAGGCATTAATGAAAAACTGTTTTTT. This encodes CASSYTGGGINEKLFF. Using reference TRBV5-1 and TRBJ1-4 for the parts outside the CDR3, the full variable domain is KAGVTQTPRYLIKTRGQQVTLSCSPISGHRSVSWYQQTPGQGLQFLFEYFSETQRNKGNFPGRFSGRQFSNSRSEMNVSTLELGDSALYLCASSYTGGGINEKLFFGSGTQLSVL.

Details on this clone: Other nucleotide sequences in the sample specify the same CDR3. The V and J genes are TRBV11-2 and TRBJ2-7, with a tentative D call TRBD2 (6 bases). Germline assignment: CDR1 SGHAT and CDR2 FQNNGV. This CDR3 comprises 13 residues. V lost 0 bases, J lost 4 bases, and 7 bases lay in between. The chain's CDR3 is CASSLEGGYEQYF. The CDR3 DNA reads TGTGCCAGCAGCTTAGAAGGAGGGTACGAGCAGTACTTC.

The chain recombines TRBV5-5 with TRBJ2-7; 9 nucleotides line up with TRBD2. Germline V gene lookup returns CDR1 SGHKS and CDR2 YYEKEE (reference sequence). Losses at the gene ends were 0 bases for V and 0 bases for J; bases not matched to a gene: 7. The CDR3 consists of 17 residues. The CDR3 DNA follows: TGTGCCAGCAGCTTGGACGGCGGGAGGGCCTCCTCCTACGAGCAGTACTTC. This sequence encodes CASSLDGGRASSYEQYF.

The V call is TRBV5-1, the J call TRBJ2-5; D is unresolved. Germline CDR1 is SGHRS and CDR2 is YFSETQ. V lost 0 bases and J 4 bases, leaving 4 bases between the germline ends. This CDR3 has 12 amino acids. The CDR3 spells CASSLAGETQYF. In DNA form, the CDR3 reads TGCGCCAGCAGCTTGGCCGGAGAGACCCAGTACTTC. The whole variable domain, filled in from reference TRBV5-1 and TRBJ2-5, reads KAGVTQTPRYLIKTRGQQVTLSCSPISGHRSVSWYQQTPGQGLQFLFEYFSETQRNKGNFPGRFSGRQFSNSRSEMNVSTLELGDSALYLCASSLAGETQYFGPGTRLLVL.

The rearrangement joins TRBV4-2 to TRBJ2-1; the D is unclear. Per the germline V gene, CDR1 is LGHNA and CDR2 is YNFKEQ. V was shortened by 1 base and J by 0 bases, with 7 bases between the two germline ends. The CDR3 length is 15 residues. The CDR3 is CASSQATRSYNEQFF. CDR3 bases: TGTGCCAGCAGCCAAGCTACCCGCTCCTACAATGAGCAGTTCTTC.

This sequence joins TRBV11-1 and TRBJ2-3, with 9 bases that match TRBD2. V trimming: 3 bases; J trimming: 4 bases; junction bases outside the gene matches: 8. Germline V CDR1 and CDR2: SGHAT, FQDESV (reference sequence). The CDR3 has 16 amino acids. The CDR3 region is CASSLGGVAGADTQYF. The CDR3 coding sequence is TGTGCCAGCAGCTTGGGCGGGGTAGCGGGAGCAGATACGCAGTATTTT.

The rearrangement links TRBV10-2 to TRBJ1-2; the match to TRBD1 covers 8 bases. This CDR3 is 16 amino acids long. J lost 2 bases, V lost 2 bases, and 7 bases had no gene match. Per the germline V gene, CDR1 is WSHSY and CDR2 is SAAADI. The CDR3 bases are TGCGCCAGCAGTGAGCCACTGGGACAGGCCAACTATGGCTACACCTTC. Translated, it gives CASSEPLGQANYGYTF.

The V and J genes are TRBV19 and TRBJ2-3; a possible D gene is TRBD1 (5 bases). V was trimmed by 5 bases and J by 3 bases, leaving 12 bases between them. The CDR3 covers 14 residues. Germline assignment: CDR1 LNHDA and CDR2 SQIVND (reference sequence). CDR3 residues: CASSVRVRTDTQYF. Written as DNA, the CDR3 is TGTGCCAGTAGTGTCAGGGTGAGGACAGATACGCAGTATTTT. The complete variable domain, with remaining parts taken from reference TRBV19 and TRBJ2-3, reads DGGITQSPKYLFRKEGQNVTLSCEQNLNHDAMYWYRQDPGQGLRLIYYSQIVNDFQKGDIAEGYSVSREKKESFPLTVTSAQKNPTAFYLCASSVRVRTDTQYFGPGTRLTVL.

The J gene is TRBJ2-7, the V gene TRBV30; the D gene is possibly TRBD2 (5 bases). Trimming took 5 bases from V and 6 from J, leaving 20 bases between them. From germline, CDR1 is GTSNPN and CDR2 SVGIG (reference sequence). CDR3 length: 14 amino acids. CDR3: CAWLNGVGVSEQYF. CDR3 sequence (DNA): TGTGCCTGGCTTAATGGGGTGGGAGTTAGCGAGCAGTACTTC.

This sequence joins TRBV5-6 and TRBJ2-2; 8 nucleotides line up with TRBD1. J gave up 3 bases and V 2 bases, and 3 bases lay outside the gene matches. The CDR3 extends over 15 amino acids. Looked up from germline, CDR1 is SGHDT and CDR2 is YYEEEE. The DNA of the CDR3 is TGTGCCAGCAGCTTACGGGACAGGTACACCGGGGAGCTGTTTTTT. It translates to CASSLRDRYTGELFF.

CDR3 DNA: TGTGCCAGCAGCTTCGAACGTAATTCACCCCTCCACTTT. Residues: CASSFERNSPLHF. The gene calls are TRBV7-8 and TRBJ1-6; no clear D gene. Germline-derived CDR1 and CDR2 are SGHVS and FQNEAQ. This CDR3 contains 13 residues. V lost 3 bases, J lost 6 bases, and 6 bases lay in between.

This clone was recorded only once. The CDR3 is CASSISDRPYEQYF. In DNA, the CDR3 is TGCGCCAGCAGTATTTCGGACAGGCCCTACGAGCAGTACTTC. The chain employs TRBV5-1 and TRBJ2-7, with 7 bases matching TRBD1. This CDR3 has 14 amino acids. Germline trimming cut 5 bases from V and 2 bases from J; bases unmatched to any gene: 7. The germline V gene encodes CDR1 SGHRS and CDR2 YFSETQ. Together with reference TRBV5-1 and TRBJ2-7, the CDR3 gives the full variable domain: KAGVTQTPRYLIKTRGQQVTLSCSPISGHRSVSWYQQTPGQGLQFLFEYFSETQRNKGNFPGRFSGRQFSNSRSEMNVSTLELGDSALYLCASSISDRPYEQYFGPGTRLTVT.

The rearrangement links TRBV7-9 to TRBJ2-5, with D perhaps TRBD2 (6 bases). CDR1 is SEHNR and CDR2 is FQNEAQ in the germline V gene (reference sequence). With 4 bases removed from V and 1 base from J, the gap between germline ends came to 22 bases. The CDR3 runs to 18 residues. Here the CDR3 DNA reads TGTGCCAGCAGCTCTATTGGATTGCGGAGGGGAGGCCAAGAGACCCAGTACTTC. This encodes CASSSIGLRRGGQETQYF. The entire variable domain, with the rest obtained from reference TRBV7-9 and TRBJ2-5, is as follows: DTGVSQNPRHKITKRGQNVTFRCDPISEHNRLYWYRQTLGQGPEFLTYFQNEAQLEKSRLLSDRFSAERPKGSFSTLEIQRTEQGDSAMYLCASSSIGLRRGGQETQYFGPGTRLLVL.

This rearrangement joins TRBV9 to TRBJ1-5; no clear D gene. Trimming shortened V by 0 bases and J by 1 base, and 14 bases separated the two germline ends. CDR1 SGDLS and CDR2 YYNGEE come from the germline V gene. This CDR3 comprises 17 residues. This CDR3 reads CASSVGALLRSNQPQHF. CDR3 DNA sequence: TGTGCCAGCAGCGTAGGGGCGCTACTAAGGAGCAATCAGCCCCAGCATTTT.

The chain combines TRBV30 with TRBJ1-1; the D gene is possibly TRBD1 (6 bases). The CDR3 contains 11 residues. The V end lost 1 base, the J end lost 11 bases, and 11 bases lay between the germline ends. Germline V gene lookup returns CDR1 GTSNPN and CDR2 SVGIG (reference sequence). The CDR3 region has the DNA TGTGCCTGGAGTGGGGGGGGCGGGGCTTTCTTT. This gives the protein CAWSGGGGAFF.

The V gene is TRBV28, the J gene TRBJ2-1; D is perhaps TRBD2 (6 bases). This CDR3 has 15 amino acids. Trimming took off 6 bases at V and 1 base at J, with 13 bases between the two ends. In germline, CDR1 is MDHEN, CDR2 SYDVKM. CDR3: CASSREPRSYNEQFF. The CDR3 nucleotides read TGTGCCAGCAGCCGGGAGCCAAGGTCCTACAATGAGCAGTTCTTC.

V gene TRBV27 combines with J gene TRBJ1-2; TRBD1 is a possible D gene (6 bases). The CDR3 consists of 13 residues. Germline values: CDR1 MNHEY, CDR2 SMNVEV (reference sequence). Trimming took off 4 bases at V and 5 bases at J, with 11 bases between the two ends. CDR3 bases: TGTGCCAGCAGTTCCAGGGACAAGTATGGCTACACCTTC. It specifies CASSSRDKYGYTF.

The chain uses TRBV29-1 and TRBJ1-2, with 9 nucleotides matching TRBD1. The CDR3 sequence is 12 residues long. Germline CDR1 SQVTM, CDR2 ANQGSEA. With V trimmed by 4 bases and J by 7 bases, 4 bases remained unmatched. The DNA for the CDR3 is TGCAGCGTTGGGGACAGGGCCGGTGGCTACACCTTC. Its translation: CSVGDRAGGYTF. Combining the CDR3 with reference TRBV29-1 and TRBJ1-2 gives the whole variable domain SAVISQKPSRDICQRGTSLTIQCQVDSQVTMMFWYRQQPGQSLTLIATANQGSEATYESGFVIDKFPISRPNLTFSTLTVSNMSPEDSSIYLCSVGDRAGGYTFGSGTRLTVV.

This rearrangement joins TRBV6-7 to TRBJ2-2, with 9 bases lining up with TRBD1. TRBV6-7 is recorded as an ORF, its role being uncertain. The CDR3 spans 20 residues. V was clipped by 2 bases and J by 1 base; unmatched bases: 14. CDR3 sequence (DNA): TGTGCCAGCAGTTACAAAAACCAATCGAACAGGGGGCAGAACACCGGGGAGCTGTTTTTT. Translated, it gives CASSYKNQSNRGQNTGELFF.

This clone was seen more than once but under ten times. DNA for the CDR3: TGTGCCAGCAGTGAAGGCTTGGGGGGCACCAATGGCTACACCTTC. It translates to CASSEGLGGTNGYTF. This chain joins TRBV6-1 and TRBJ1-2, with D maybe TRBD1 (6 bases). Trimming pared 1 base from V and 6 bases from J, leaving 15 bases between. CDR3 length: 15 residues. Germline V gene sequence: CDR1 MNHNS, CDR2 SASEGT.